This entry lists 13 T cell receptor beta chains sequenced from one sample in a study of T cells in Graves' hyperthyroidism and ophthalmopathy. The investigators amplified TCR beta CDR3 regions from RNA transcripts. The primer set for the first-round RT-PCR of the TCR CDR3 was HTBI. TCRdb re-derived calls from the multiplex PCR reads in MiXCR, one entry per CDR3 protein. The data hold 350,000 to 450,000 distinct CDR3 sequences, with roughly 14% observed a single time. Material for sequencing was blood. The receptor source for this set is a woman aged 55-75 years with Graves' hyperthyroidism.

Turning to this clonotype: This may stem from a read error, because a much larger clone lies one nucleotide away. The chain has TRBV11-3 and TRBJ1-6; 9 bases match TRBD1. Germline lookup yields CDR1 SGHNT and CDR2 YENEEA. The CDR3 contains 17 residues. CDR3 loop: CTSSFGLTGGTGSPLHF. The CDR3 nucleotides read TGTACCAGCAGCTTTGGCTTGACAGGGGGAACGGGTTCACCCCTCCACTTT. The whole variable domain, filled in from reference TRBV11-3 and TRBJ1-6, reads EAGVVQSPRYKIIEKKQPVAFWCNPISGHNTLYWYLQNLGQGPELLIRYENEEAVDDSQLPKDRFSAERLKGVDSTLKIQPAELGDSAVYLCTSSFGLTGGTGSPLHFGNGTRLTVT.

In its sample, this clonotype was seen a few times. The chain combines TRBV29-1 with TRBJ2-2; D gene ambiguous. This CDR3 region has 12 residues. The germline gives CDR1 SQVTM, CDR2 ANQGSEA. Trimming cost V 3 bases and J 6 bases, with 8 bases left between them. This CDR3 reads CSVEELPGELFF. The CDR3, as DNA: TGCAGCGTTGAGGAGCTACCCGGGGAGCTGTTTTTT.

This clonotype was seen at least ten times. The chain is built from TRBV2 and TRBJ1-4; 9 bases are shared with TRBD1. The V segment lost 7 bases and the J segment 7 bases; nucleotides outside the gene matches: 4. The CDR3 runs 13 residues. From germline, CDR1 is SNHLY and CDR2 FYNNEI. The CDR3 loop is CASNGQGSEKLFF. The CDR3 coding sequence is TGTGCCAGCAATGGACAGGGGAGTGAAAAACTGTTTTTT.

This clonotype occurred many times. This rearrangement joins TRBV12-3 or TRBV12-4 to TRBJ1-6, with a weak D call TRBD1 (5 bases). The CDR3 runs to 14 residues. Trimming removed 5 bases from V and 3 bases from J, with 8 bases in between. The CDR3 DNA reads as TGTGCCAGCAGTCCTCAGGGCTATAATTCACCCCTCCACTTT. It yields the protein CASSPQGYNSPLHF.

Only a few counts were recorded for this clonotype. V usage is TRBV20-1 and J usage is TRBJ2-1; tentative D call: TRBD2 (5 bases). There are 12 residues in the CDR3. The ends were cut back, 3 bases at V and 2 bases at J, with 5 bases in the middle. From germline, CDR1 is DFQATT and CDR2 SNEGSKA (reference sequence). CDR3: CSARTTYNEQFF. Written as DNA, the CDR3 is TGCAGTGCTAGGACTACCTACAATGAGCAGTTCTTC.

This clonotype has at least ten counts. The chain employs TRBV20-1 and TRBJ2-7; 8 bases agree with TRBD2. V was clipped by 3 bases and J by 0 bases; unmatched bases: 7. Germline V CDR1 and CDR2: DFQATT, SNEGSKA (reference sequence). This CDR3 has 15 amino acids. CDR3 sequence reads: CSASGAGGSSYEQYF. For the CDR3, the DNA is TGCAGTGCTAGCGGGGCGGGAGGTTCCTCCTACGAGCAGTACTTC.

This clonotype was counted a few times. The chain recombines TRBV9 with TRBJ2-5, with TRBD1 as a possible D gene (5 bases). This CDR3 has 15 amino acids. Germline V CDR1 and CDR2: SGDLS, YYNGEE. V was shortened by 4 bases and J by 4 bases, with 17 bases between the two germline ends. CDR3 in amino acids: CASSRQTSLPETQYF. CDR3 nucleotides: TGTGCCAGCAGCCGACAGACCTCCCTCCCAGAGACCCAGTACTTC.

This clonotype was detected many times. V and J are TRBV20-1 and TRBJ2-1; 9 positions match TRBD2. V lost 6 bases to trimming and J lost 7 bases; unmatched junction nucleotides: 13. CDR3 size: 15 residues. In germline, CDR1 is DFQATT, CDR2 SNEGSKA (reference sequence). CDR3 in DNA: TGCAGTGCAAAAGGGACTAGCTCACTGCGGAATGAGCAGTTCTTC. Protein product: CSAKGTSSLRNEQFF.

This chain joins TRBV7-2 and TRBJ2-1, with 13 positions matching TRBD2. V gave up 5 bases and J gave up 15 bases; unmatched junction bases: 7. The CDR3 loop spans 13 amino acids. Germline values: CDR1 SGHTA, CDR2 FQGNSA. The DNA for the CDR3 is TGTGCCAGCAGCCTCACTAGCGGGAGGGCCATGTTCTTC. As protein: CASSLTSGRAMFF.

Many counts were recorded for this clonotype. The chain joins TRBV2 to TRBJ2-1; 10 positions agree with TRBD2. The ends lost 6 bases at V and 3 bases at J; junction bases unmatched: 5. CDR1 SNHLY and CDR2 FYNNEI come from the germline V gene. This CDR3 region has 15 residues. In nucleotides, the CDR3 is TGTGCCAGCAGGCAACTAGCGGGGAACTACAATGAGCAGTTCTTC. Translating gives CASRQLAGNYNEQFF.

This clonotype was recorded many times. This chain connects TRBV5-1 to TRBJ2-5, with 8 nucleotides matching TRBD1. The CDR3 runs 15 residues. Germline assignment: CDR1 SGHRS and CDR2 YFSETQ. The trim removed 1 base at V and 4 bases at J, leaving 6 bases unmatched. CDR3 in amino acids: CASSLRTGRRETQYF. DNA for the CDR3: TGCGCCAGCAGCTTGAGGACAGGGAGGAGAGAGACCCAGTACTTC.

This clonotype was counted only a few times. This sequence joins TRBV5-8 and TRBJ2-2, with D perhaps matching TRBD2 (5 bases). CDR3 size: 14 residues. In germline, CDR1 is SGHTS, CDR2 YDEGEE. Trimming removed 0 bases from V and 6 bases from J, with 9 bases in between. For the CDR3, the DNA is TGTGCCAGCAGCTTGGCTGGACTGGCCGGGGAGCTGTTTTTT. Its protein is CASSLAGLAGELFF.

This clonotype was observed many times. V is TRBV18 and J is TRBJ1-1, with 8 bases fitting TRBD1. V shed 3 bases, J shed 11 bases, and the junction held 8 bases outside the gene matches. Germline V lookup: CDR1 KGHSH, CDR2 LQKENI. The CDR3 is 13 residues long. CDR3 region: CASSPGRGLEAFF. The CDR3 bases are TGTGCCAGCTCACCTGGCAGGGGGCTTGAGGCTTTCTTT. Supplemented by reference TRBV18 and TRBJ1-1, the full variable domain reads NAGVMQNPRHLVRRRGQEARLRCSPMKGHSHVYWYRQLPEEGLKFMVYLQKENIIDESGMPKERFSAEFPKEGPSILRIQQVVRGDSAAYFCASSPGRGLEAFFGQGTRLTVV.